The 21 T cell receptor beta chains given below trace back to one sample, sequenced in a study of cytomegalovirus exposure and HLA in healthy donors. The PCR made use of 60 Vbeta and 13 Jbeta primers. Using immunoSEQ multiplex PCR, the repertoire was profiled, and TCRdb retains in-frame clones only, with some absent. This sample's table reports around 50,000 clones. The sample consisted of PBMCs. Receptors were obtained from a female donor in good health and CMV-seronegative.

As DNA, the CDR3 is TGTGCCAGTAGTATAGTGGGCCCCCTAGCGGTGATTTCCTACGAGCAGTACTTC. Translated: CASSIVGPLAVISYEQYF. The V call is TRBV19, the J call TRBJ2-7; 7 bases are shared with TRBD2. The CDR3 runs 18 residues. Trimming cost V 1 base and J 1 base; bases outside gene matches: 13. The germline V gene has CDR1 LNHDA and CDR2 SQIVND (reference sequence).

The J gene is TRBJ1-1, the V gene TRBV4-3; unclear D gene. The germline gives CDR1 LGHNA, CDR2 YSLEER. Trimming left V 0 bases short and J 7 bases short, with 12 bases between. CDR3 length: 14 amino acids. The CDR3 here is CASSQEAEYSEAFF. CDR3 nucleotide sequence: TGCGCCAGCAGCCAAGAGGCCGAATACAGTGAAGCTTTCTTT.

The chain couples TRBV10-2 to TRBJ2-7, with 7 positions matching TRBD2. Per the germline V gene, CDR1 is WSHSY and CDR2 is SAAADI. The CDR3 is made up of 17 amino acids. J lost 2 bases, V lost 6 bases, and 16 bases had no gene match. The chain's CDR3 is CASSGGSSGTTAYEQYF. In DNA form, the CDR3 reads TGCGCCAGCAGCGGAGGTTCTAGCGGCACGACCGCCTACGAGCAGTACTTC.

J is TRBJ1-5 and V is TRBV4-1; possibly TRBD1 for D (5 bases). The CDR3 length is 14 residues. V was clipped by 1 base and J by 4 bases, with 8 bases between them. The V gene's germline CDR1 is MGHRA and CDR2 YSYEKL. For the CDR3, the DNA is TGCGCCAGCAGCCAAGGGACACTTAATCAGCCCCAGCATTTT. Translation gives CASSQGTLNQPQHF.

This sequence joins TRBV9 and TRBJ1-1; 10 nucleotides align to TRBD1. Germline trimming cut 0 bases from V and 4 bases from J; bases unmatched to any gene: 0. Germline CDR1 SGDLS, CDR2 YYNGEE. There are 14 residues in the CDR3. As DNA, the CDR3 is TGTGCCAGCAGCGTAGGGACAGGGGGCACTGAAGCTTTCTTT. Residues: CASSVGTGGTEAFF.

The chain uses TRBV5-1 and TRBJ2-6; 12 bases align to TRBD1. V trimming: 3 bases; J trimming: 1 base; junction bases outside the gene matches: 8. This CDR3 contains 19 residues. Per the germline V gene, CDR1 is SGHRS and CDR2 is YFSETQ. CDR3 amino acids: CASSWPPGQGASGANVLTF. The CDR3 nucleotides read TGCGCCAGCAGCTGGCCCCCGGGACAGGGGGCGTCTGGGGCCAACGTCCTGACTTTC. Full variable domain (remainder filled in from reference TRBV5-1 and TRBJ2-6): KAGVTQTPRYLIKTRGQQVTLSCSPISGHRSVSWYQQTPGQGLQFLFEYFSETQRNKGNFPGRFSGRQFSNSRSEMNVSTLELGDSALYLCASSWPPGQGASGANVLTFGAGSRLTVL.

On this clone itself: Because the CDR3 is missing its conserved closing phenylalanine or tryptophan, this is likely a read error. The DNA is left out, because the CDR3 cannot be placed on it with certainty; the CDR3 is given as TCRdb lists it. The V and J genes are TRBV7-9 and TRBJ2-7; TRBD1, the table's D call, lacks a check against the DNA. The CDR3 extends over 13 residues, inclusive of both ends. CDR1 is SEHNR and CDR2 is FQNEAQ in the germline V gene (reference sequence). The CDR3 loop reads CASSPSGTGQTNL.

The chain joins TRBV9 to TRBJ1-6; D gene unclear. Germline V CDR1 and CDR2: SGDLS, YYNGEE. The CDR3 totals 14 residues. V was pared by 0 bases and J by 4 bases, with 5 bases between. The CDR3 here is CASSVEAYNSPLHF. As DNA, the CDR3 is TGTGCCAGCAGCGTAGAAGCTTATAATTCACCCCTCCACTTT.

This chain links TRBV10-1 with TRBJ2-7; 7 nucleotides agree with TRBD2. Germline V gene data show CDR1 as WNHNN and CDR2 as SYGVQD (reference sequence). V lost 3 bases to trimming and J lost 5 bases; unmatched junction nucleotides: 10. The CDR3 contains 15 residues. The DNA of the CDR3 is TGCGCCAGCAGTGACAGACGGGAGGTTGGGGACGAGCAGTACTTC. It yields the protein CASSDRREVGDEQYF.

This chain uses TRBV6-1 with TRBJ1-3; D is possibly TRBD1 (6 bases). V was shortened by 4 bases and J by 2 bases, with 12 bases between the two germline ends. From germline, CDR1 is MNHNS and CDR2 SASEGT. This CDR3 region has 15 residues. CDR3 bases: TGTGCCAGCAGTGTCAGGGGCTGGGCTGGAAACACCATATATTTT. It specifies CASSVRGWAGNTIYF.

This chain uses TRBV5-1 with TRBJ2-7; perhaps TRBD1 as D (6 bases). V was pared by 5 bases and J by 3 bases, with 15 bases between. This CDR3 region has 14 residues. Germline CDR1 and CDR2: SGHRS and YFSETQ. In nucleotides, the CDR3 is TGCGCCAGCAGGAAACAGGGTGAGGGCTACGAGCAGTACTTC. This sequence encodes CASRKQGEGYEQYF.

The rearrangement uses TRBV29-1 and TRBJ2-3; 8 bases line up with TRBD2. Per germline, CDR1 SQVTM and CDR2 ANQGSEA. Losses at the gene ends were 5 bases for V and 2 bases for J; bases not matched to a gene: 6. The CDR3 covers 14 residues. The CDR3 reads CSVLAGGTTDTQYF. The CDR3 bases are TGCAGCGTTCTGGCGGGAGGAACCACAGATACGCAGTATTTT.

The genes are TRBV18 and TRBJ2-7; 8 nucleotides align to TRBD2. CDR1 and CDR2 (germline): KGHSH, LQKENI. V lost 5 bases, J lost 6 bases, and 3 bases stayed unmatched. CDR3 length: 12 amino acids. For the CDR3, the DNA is TGTGCCAGCTCATCTACTAGCGGCGAGCAGTACTTC. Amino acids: CASSSTSGEQYF. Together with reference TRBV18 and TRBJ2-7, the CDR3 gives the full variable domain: NAGVMQNPRHLVRRRGQEARLRCSPMKGHSHVYWYRQLPEEGLKFMVYLQKENIIDESGMPKERFSAEFPKEGPSILRIQQVVRGDSAAYFCASSSTSGEQYFGPGTRLTVT.

The CDR3: CASSEALQGAYEQYF. Here the CDR3 DNA reads TGTGCCAGCAGTGAAGCTTTACAGGGTGCCTACGAGCAGTACTTC. The chain joins TRBV6-1 to TRBJ2-7, with a possible D match to TRBD1 (6 bases). The CDR3 consists of 15 residues. The germline CDR1 and CDR2 sequences are MNHNS and SASEGT. Trimming took off 0 bases at V and 2 bases at J, with 11 bases between the two ends.

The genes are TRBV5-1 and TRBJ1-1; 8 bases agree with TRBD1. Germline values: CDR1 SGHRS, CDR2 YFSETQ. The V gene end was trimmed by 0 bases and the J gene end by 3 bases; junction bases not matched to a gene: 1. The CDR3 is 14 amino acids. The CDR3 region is CASSLGQGYTEAFF. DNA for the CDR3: TGCGCCAGCAGCTTGGGACAGGGGTACACTGAAGCTTTCTTT.

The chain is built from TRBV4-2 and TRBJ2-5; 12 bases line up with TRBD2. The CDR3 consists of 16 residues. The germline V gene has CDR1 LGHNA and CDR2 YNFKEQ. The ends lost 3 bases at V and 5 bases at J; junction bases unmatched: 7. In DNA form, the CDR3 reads TGTGCCAGCAGCCAGGCCGGGACTAGCGGGTTCGAGACCCAGTACTTC. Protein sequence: CASSQAGTSGFETQYF.

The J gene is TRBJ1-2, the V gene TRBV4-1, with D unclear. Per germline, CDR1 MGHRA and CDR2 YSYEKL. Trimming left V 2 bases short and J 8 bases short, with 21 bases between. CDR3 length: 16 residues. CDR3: CASSQPPRGPLWGYTF. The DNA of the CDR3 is TGCGCCAGCAGCCAACCCCCACGCGGCCCTCTTTGGGGCTACACCTTC.

The CDR3 DNA follows: TGCAGTGCTAGCGGGGGCACTGAAGCTTTCTTT. Translated, it gives CSASGGTEAFF. J is TRBJ1-1 and V is TRBV20-1; the D gene is possibly TRBD1 (5 bases). Germline V CDR1 and CDR2: DFQATT, SNEGSKA (reference sequence). V was pared by 3 bases and J by 4 bases, with 6 bases between. This CDR3 comprises 11 residues.

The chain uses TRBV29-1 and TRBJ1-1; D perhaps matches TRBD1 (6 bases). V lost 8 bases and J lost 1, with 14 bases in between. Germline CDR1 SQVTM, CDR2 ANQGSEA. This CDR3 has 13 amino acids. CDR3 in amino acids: CSPSQDRNTEAFF. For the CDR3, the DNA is TGCAGCCCATCTCAGGACAGGAACACTGAAGCTTTCTTT.

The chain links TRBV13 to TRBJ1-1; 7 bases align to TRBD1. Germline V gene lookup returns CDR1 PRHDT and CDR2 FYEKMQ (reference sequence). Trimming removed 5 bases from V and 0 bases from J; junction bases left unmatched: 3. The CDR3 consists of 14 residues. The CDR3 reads CASSGRGVNTEAFF. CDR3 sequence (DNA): TGTGCCAGCAGCGGCAGGGGGGTGAACACTGAAGCTTTCTTT.

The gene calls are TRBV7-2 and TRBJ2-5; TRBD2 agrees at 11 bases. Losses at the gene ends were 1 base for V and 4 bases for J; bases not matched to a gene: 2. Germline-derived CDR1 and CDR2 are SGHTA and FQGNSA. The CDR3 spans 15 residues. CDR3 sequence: CASSLGLAGSETQYF. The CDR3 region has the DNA TGTGCCAGCAGCTTAGGACTAGCGGGATCAGAGACCCAGTACTTC.